The rows below give T cell receptor beta chains drawn from one sample of a study of technical replicates of blood from a handful of donors. Sequencing was performed with immunoSEQ multiplex PCR; in TCRdb, only in-frame clones are kept and a portion is missing. Of about 97,000 clones in the sample, approximately 94% were seen once. Sequencing was done on a sample of T cells isolated from PBMCs. These receptors all come from a human donor in good health. Both conserved end residues are part of each CDR3. D genes are given only for firm matches.

V gene,J gene,D gene,CDR3 DNA,CDR3 protein
TRBV25-1,TRBJ1-1,TRBD1,TGTGCCAGCAGTGCCGGGACAGGGCGTTCCACTGAAGCTTTCTTT,CASSAGTGRSTEAFF
TRBV7-9,TRBJ2-7,-,TGTGCCAGCAGTTGGCCCGGGGCCTACGAGCAGTACTTC,CASSWPGAYEQYF
TRBV4-1,TRBJ2-1,TRBD2,TGCGCCAGCAGCCAAGAGACGGAGCGGGAGAGCGACAATGAGCAGTTCTTC,CASSQETERESDNEQFF
TRBV27,TRBJ2-1,TRBD2,TGTGCCAGCAGTTTCCTTACTAGCGGGGGGGGGAAAGGGCAGTTCTTC,CASSFLTSGGGKGQFF
TRBV27,TRBJ1-6,-,TGTGCCAGCAGTTTGGGGGCGTATAATTCACCCCTCCACTTT,CASSLGAYNSPLHF
TRBV9,TRBJ1-3,-,TGTGCCAGCAGCACATGGGAGGACACCATATATTTT,CASSTWEDTIYF
TRBV4-1,TRBJ1-1,-,TGCGCCAGCCATCAGGGGCCCATGAACACTGAAGCTTTCTTT,CASHQGPMNTEAFF
TRBV5-4,TRBJ2-1,-,TGTGCCAGCAGCTTGACGGCGGGGATCTACAATGAGCAGTTCTTC,CASSLTAGIYNEQFF
TRBV6-5,TRBJ2-1,TRBD2,TGTGCCAGCGGGGGAGGGCTAAGTGAGCAGTTCTTC,CASGGGLSEQFF
TRBV10-3,TRBJ1-3,TRBD1,TGTGCCATCAGTGAGGGGACAGGGTGGCGAATTCCCATATATTTT,CAISEGTGWRIPIYF
TRBV30,TRBJ2-1,-,TGTGCCTGGAACTCCGCGGATTACAATGAGCAGTTCTTC,CAWNSADYNEQFF